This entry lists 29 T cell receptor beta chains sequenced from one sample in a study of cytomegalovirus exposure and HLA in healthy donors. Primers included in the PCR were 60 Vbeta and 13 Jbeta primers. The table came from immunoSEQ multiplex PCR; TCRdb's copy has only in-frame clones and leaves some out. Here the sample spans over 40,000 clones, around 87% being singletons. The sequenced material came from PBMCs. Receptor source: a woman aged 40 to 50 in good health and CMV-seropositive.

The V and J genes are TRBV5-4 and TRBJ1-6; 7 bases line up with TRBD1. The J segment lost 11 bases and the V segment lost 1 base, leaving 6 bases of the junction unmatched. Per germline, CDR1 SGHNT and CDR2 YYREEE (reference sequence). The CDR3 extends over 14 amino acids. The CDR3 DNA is TGTGCCAGCAGCTTGAACAGGGGAGGTCCACCCCTCCACTTT. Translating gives CASSLNRGGPPLHF.

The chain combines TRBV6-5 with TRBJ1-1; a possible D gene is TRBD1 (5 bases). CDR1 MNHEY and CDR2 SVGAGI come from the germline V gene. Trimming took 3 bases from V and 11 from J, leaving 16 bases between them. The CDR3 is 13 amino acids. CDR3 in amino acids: CASSYQHGGDAFF. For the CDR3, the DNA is TGTGCCAGCAGTTATCAACACGGGGGGGACGCTTTCTTT.

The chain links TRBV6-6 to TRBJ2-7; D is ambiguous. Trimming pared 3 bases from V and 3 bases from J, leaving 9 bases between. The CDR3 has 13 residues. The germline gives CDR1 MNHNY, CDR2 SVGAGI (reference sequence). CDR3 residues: CASSYLGLYEQYF. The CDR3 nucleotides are TGTGCCAGCAGTTATCTGGGCCTCTACGAGCAGTACTTC.

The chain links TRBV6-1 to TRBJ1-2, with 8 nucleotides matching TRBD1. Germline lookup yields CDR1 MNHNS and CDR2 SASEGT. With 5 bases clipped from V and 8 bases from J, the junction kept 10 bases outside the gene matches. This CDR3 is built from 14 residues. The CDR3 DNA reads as TGTGCCAGCAGTACAACGATCAGGGGGCGCGGCTACACCTTC. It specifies CASSTTIRGRGYTF.

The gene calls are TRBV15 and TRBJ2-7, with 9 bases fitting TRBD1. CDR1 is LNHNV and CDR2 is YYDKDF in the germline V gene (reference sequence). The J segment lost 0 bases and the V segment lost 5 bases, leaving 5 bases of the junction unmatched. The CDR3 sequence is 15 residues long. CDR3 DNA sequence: TGTGCCACCAGCCTACGGGGACAGGGCTCCTACGAGCAGTACTTC. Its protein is CATSLRGQGSYEQYF.

DNA of the CDR3: TGTGCCAGCAGTGAAGTGGGGGCCCTTTGGGAGACCCAGTACTTC. It translates to CASSEVGALWETQYF. The chain employs TRBV6-1 and TRBJ2-5; tentative D call: TRBD1 (6 bases). Trimming took off 1 base at V and 5 bases at J, with 14 bases between the two ends. CDR3 length: 15 amino acids. Germline CDR1 is MNHNS and CDR2 is SASEGT.

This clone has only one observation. The CDR3 is CASSLGGGSDWTEAFF. The CDR3 nucleotides read TGTGCCAGCAGCTTGGGGGGAGGGTCGGACTGGACTGAAGCTTTCTTT. The chain combines TRBV5-8 with TRBJ1-1; no definite D call. Germline CDR1 is SGHTS and CDR2 is YDEGEE. The V gene lost 0 bases and the J gene lost 5 bases, with 17 bases spanning the gap. The CDR3 runs to 16 residues.

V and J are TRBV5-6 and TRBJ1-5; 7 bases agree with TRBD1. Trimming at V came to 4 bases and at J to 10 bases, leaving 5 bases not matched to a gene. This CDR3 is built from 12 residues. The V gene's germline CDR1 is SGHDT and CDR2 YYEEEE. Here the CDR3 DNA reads TGTGCCAGCAGCCTGAGGACAGGCCCCCAGCATTTT. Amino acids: CASSLRTGPQHF.

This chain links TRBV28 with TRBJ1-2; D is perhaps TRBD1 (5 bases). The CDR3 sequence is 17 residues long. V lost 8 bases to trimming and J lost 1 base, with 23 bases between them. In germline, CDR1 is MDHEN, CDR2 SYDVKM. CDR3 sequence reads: CASGGVSGGKNNYGYTF. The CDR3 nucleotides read TGTGCCAGCGGGGGGGTCTCCGGGGGGAAGAATAACTATGGCTACACCTTC.

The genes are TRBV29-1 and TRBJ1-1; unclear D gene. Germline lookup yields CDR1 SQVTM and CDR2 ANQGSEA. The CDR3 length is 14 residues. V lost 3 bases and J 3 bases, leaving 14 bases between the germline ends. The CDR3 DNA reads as TGCAGCGTTGACAGCCGCCCGAGCGACACTGAAGCTTTCTTT. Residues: CSVDSRPSDTEAFF.

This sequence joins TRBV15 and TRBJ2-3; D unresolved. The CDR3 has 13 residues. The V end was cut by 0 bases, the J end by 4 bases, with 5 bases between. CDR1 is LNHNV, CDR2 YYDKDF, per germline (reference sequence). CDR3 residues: CATSRDQSDTQYF. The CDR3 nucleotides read TGTGCCACCAGCAGAGATCAATCAGATACGCAGTATTTT.

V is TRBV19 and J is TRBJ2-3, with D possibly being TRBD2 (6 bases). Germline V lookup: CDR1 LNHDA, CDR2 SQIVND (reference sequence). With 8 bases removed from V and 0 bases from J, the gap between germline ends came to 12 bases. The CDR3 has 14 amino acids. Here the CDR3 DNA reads TGTGCCAGTGATGACGGGACTAGCACAGATACGCAGTATTTT. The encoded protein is CASDDGTSTDTQYF.

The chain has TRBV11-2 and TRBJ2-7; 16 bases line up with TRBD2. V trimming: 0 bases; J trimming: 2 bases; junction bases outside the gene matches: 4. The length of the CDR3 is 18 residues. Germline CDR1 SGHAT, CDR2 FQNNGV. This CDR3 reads CASSLDAGTSGGAYEQYF. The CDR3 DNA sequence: TGTGCCAGCAGCTTAGATGCCGGGACTAGCGGGGGGGCCTACGAGCAGTACTTC.

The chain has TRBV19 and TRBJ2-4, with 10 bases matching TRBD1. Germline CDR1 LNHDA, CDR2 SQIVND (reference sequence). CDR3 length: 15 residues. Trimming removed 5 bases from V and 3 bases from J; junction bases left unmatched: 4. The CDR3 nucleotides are TGTGCCAGTAGTCCTAGGACAGGGGGCAAAAACATTCAGTACTTC. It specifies CASSPRTGGKNIQYF.

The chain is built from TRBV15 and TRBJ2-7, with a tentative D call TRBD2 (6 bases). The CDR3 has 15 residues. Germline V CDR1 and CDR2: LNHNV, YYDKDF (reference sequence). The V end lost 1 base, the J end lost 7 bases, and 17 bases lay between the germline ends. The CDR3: CATSRGGTQAWEQYF. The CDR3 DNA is TGTGCCACCAGCAGAGGGGGGACTCAGGCATGGGAGCAGTACTTC.

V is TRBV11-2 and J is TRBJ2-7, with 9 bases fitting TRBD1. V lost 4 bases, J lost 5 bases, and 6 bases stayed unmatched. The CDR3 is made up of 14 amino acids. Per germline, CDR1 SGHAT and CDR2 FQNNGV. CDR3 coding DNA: TGTGCCAGCAGCTCCACGGACAGGGGCCACGAGCAGTACTTC. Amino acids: CASSSTDRGHEQYF.

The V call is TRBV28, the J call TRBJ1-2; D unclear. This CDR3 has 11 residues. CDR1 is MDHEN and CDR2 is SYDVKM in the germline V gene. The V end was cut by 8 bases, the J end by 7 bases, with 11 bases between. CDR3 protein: CASAQTGGYTF. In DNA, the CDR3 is TGTGCCAGCGCTCAAACGGGTGGCTACACCTTC.

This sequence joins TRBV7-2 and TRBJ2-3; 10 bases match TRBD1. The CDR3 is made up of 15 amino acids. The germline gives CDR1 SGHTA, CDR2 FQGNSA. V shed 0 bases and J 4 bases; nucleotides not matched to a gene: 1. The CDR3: CASSLAGTGADTQYF. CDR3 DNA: TGTGCCAGCAGCTTAGCCGGGACAGGGGCAGATACGCAGTATTTT.

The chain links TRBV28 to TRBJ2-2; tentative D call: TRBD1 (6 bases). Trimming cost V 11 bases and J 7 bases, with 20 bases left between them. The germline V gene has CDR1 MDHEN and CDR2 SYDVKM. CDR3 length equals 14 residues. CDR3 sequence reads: CAAGVHSHLGELFF. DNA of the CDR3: TGTGCCGCAGGGGTGCACAGCCATCTCGGGGAGCTGTTTTTT.

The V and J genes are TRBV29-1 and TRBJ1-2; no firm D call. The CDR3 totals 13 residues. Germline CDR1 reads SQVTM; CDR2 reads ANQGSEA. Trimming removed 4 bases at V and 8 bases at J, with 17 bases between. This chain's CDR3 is CSVVDSSLYGYTF. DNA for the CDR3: TGCAGCGTTGTGGACTCTAGCCTTTACGGCTACACCTTC.

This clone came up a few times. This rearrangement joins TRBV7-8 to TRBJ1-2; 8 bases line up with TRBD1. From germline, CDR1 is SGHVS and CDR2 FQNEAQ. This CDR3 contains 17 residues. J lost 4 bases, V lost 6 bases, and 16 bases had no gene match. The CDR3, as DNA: TGTGCCAGCAGTCCTGGTCAGGGGGCGCAACGTGCCTATGGCTACACCTTC. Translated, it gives CASSPGQGAQRAYGYTF. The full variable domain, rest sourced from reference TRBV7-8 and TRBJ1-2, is GAGVSQSPRYKVAKRGQDVALRCDPISGHVSLFWYQQALGQGPEFLTYFQNEAQLDKSGLPSDRFFAERPEGSVSTLKIQRTQQEDSAVYLCASSPGQGAQRAYGYTFGSGTRLTVV.

The DNA for the CDR3 is TGCGCCAGCAGTCTTGGGACAGGGAGCGGGTACGAGCAGTACTTC. This codes for CASSLGTGSGYEQYF. The genes are TRBV23-1 and TRBJ2-7; TRBD1 aligns across 9 bases. TRBV23-1 is annotated as an ORF whose role is uncertain. This CDR3 has 15 residues. J gave up 4 bases and V 4 bases, and 8 bases lay outside the gene matches.

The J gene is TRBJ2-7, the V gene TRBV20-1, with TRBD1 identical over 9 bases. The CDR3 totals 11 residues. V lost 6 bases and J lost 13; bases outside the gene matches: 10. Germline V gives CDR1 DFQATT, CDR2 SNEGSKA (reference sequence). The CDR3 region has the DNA TGCAGTGCAAGCAGCGGACAGGGGAACTACTTC. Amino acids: CSASSGQGNYF.

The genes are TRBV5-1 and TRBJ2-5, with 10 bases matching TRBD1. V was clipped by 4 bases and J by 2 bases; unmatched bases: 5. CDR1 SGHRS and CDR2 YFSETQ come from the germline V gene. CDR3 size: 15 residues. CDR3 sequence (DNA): TGCGCCAGCAGCCACGGGACAGGGGCACAAGAGACCCAGTACTTC. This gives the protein CASSHGTGAQETQYF.

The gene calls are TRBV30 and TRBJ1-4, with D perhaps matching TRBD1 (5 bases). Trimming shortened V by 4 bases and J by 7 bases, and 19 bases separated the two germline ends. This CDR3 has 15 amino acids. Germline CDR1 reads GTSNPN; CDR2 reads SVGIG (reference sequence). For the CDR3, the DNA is TGTGCCTGGATGGGGGGGTCTTCTCGGGGTGAAAAACTGTTTTTT. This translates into CAWMGGSSRGEKLFF.

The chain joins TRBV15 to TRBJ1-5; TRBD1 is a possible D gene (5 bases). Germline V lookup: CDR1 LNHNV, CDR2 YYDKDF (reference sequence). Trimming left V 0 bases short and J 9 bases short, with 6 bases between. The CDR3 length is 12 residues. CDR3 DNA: TGTGCCACCAGCAGAGATAGGGGGCCCCAGCATTTT. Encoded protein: CATSRDRGPQHF.

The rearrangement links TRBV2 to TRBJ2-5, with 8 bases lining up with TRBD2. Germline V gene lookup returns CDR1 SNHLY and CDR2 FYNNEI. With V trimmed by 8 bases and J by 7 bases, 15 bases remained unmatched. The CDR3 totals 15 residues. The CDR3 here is CASALIAGTMTTQYF. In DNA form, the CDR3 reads TGTGCCAGCGCGCTAATAGCGGGGACTATGACGACCCAGTACTTC.

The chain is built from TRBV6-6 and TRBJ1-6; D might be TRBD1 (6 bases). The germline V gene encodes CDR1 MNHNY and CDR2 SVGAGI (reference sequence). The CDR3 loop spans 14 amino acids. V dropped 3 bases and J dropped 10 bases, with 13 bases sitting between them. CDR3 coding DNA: TGTGCCAGCAGTTATGGGGATGGGGGCTCACCCCTCCACTTT. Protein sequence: CASSYGDGGSPLHF.

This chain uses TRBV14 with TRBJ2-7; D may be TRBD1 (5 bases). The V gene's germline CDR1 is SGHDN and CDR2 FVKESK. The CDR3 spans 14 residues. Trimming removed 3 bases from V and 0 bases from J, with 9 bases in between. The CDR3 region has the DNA TGTGCCAGCAGCCACTTAGGGGACTCCTACGAGCAGTACTTC. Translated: CASSHLGDSYEQYF.